The entry below describes one T cell receptor (beta chain). This entry is derived from a study of blood T cell repertoires in COVID-19. On the study more broadly: The samples span acute and convalescent COVID-19 from the United States, Italy and Spain. T cells, B-cell-depleted T cells, or PBMCs supplied cDNA or gDNA.

Original handling: Reference gene primer amplification in the assay estimated nucleated cell counts. Some clones are missing from TCRdb's copy, which holds only in-frame ones; the method was immunoSEQ multiplex PCR. V, J and clone size are taken as reported in that table, and D and trimming were inferred from the DNA itself. The top ten hold roughly 15% of the sample, which has about 140,000 clones, over 65% seen once. The J segment lost 1 base and the V segment lost 5 bases, leaving 5 bases of the junction unmatched. The CDR3 loop spans 16 amino acids. CDR1 is MDHEN, CDR2 SYDVKM, per germline. What was sequenced was peripheral blood. V is TRBV28 and J is TRBJ1-5; 10 nucleotides align to TRBD1. This sequence was found in a man over 45 with acute or convalescent COVID-19. This CDR3 reads CASSLDRGRSNQPQHF. In nucleotides, the CDR3 is TGTGCCAGCAGTCTTGACAGGGGGCGAAGCAATCAGCCCCAGCATTTT.